This T cell receptor (beta chain) originates from a study of blood T cell repertoires in COVID-19. The germline V gene encodes CDR1 SEHNR and CDR2 FQNEAQ (reference sequence). V was pared by 3 bases and J by 0 bases, with 6 bases of the junction left unmatched. The CDR3 covers 16 residues. In the authors' methods: Counts of nucleated cells, estimated from reference gene primer amplification, were obtained. Clones were sequenced by immunoSEQ multiplex PCR, and TCRdb holds only the in-frame ones, with some missing. The V and J calls and clone size come from that table; D and trimming were worked out from the DNA. The data contain some 240,000 clones, roughly nine tenths of them singletons.

This clonotype was obtained from a woman between 35 and 50 years old who had recovered from COVID-19. The chain combines TRBV7-9 with TRBJ1-1; 8 bases align to TRBD1. Sample: peripheral blood. CDR3 loop: CASSFPPDRVNTEAFF. The CDR3 bases are TGTGCCAGCAGCTTCCCCCCGGACAGGGTGAACACTGAAGCTTTCTTT.